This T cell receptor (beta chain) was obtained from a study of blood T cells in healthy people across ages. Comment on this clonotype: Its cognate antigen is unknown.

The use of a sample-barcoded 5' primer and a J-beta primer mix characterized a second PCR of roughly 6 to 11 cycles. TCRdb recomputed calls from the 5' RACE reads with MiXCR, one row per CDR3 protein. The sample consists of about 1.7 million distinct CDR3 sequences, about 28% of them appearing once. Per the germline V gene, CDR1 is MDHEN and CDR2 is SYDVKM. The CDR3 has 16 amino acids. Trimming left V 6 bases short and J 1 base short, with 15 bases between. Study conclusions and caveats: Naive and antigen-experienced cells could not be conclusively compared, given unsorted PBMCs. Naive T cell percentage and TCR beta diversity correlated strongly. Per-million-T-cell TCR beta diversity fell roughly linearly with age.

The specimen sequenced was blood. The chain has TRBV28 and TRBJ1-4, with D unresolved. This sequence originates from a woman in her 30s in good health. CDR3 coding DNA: TGTGCCAGCAGCCCACCCAAAGTGTTAACTAATGAAAAACTGTTTTTT. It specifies CASSPPKVLTNEKLFF.